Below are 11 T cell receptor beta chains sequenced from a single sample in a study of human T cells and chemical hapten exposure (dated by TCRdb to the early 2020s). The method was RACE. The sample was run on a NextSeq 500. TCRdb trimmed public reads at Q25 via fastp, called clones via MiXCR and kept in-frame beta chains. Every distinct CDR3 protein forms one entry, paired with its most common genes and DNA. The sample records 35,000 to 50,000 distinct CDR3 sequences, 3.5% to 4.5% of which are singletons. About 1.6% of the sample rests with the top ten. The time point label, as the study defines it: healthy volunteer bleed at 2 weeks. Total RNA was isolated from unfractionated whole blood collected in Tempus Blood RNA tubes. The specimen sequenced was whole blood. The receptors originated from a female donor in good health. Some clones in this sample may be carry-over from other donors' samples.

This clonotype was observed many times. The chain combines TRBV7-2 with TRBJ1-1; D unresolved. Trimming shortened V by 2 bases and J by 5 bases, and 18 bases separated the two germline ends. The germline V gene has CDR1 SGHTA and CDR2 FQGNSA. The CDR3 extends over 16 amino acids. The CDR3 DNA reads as TGTGCCAGCAGCTTAATCGGCACCTGGTCGGGGACTGAAGCTTTCTTT. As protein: CASSLIGTWSGTEAFF.

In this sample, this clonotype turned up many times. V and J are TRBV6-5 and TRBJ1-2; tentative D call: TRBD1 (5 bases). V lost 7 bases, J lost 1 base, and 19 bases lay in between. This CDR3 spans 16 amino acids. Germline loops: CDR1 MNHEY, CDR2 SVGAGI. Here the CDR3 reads CASTPLQLGVNYGYTF. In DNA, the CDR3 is TGTGCCAGCACCCCCTTACAATTGGGGGTTAACTATGGCTACACCTTC.

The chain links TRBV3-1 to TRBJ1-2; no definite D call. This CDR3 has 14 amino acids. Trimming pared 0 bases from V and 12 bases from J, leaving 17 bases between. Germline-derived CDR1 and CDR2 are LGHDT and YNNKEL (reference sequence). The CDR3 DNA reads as TGTGCCAGCAGCCAAGAATCCGGGTTCGGCGGCGACACCTTC. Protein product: CASSQESGFGGDTF.

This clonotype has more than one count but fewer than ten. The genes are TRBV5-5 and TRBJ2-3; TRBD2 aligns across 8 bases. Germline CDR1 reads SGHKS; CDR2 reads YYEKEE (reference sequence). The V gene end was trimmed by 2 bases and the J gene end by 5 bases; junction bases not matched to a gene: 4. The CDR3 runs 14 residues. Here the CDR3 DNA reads TGTGCCAGCAGCTTCGGGGGGGCCCGAGATACGCAGTATTTT. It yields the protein CASSFGGARDTQYF.

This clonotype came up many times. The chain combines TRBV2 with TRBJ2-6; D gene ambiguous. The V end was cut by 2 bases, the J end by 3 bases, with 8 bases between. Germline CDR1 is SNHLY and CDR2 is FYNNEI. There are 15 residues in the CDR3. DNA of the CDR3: TGTGCCAGCAGTGAACCCCCCGGTGGGGCCAACGTCCTGACTTTC. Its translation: CASSEPPGGANVLTF.

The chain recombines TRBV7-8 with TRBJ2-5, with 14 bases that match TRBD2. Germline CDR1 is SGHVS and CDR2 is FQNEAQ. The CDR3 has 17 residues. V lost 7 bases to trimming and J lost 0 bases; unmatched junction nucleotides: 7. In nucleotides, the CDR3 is TGTGCCAGCAAGACTAGCGGGGGGGCCTGGGACCAAGAGACCCAGTACTTC. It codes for CASKTSGGAWDQETQYF. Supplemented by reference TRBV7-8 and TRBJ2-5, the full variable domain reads GAGVSQSPRYKVAKRGQDVALRCDPISGHVSLFWYQQALGQGPEFLTYFQNEAQLDKSGLPSDRFFAERPEGSVSTLKIQRTQQEDSAVYLCASKTSGGAWDQETQYFGPGTRLLVL.

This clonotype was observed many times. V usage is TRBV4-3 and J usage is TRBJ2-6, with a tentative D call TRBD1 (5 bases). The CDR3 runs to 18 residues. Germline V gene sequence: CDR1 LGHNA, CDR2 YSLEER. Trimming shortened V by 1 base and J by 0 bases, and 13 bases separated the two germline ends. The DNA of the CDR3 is TGCGCCAGCAGCCAAGTGAGGACAACCTACTCTGGGGCCAACGTCCTGACTTTC. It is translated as CASSQVRTTYSGANVLTF.

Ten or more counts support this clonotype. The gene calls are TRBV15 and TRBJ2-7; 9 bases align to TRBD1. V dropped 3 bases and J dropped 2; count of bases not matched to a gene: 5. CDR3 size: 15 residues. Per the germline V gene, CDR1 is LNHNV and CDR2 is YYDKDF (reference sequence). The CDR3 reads CATSSGTGTAYEQYF. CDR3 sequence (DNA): TGTGCCACCAGCAGTGGGACAGGGACCGCCTACGAGCAGTACTTC.

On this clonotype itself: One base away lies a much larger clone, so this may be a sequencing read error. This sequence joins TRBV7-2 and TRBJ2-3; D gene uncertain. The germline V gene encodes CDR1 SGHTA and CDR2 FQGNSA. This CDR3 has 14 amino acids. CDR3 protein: CAGSLRSQRDTQYF. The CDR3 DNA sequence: TGTGCCGGCAGCTTACGGAGCCAACGGGATACGCAGTATTTT.

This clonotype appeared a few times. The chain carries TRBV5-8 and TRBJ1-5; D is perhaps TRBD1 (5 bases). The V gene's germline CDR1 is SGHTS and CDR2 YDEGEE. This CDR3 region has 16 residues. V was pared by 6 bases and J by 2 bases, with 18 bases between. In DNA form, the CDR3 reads TGTGCCAGCAACCCTGGGATAGGGGAGGGCAATCAGCCCCAGCATTTT. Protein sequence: CASNPGIGEGNQPQHF.

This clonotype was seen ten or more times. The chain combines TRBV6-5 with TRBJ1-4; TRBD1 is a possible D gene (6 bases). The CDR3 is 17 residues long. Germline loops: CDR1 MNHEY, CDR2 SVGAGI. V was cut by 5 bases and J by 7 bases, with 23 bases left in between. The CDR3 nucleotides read TGTGCCAGCAGTAGAGAGGGGGTAACAGGTTTTGGTGAAAAACTGTTTTTT. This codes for CASSREGVTGFGEKLFF.